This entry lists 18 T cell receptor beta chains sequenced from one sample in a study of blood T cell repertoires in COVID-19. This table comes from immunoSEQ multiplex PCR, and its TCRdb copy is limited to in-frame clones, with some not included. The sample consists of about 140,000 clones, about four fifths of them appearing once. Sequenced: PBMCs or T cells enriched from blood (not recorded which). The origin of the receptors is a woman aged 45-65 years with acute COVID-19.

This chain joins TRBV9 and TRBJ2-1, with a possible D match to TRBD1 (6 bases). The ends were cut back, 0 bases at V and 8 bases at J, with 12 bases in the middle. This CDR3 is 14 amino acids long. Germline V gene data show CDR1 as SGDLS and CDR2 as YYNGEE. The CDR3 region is CASSVAQGWDEQFF. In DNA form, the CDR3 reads TGTGCCAGCAGCGTAGCCCAGGGGTGGGATGAGCAGTTCTTC.

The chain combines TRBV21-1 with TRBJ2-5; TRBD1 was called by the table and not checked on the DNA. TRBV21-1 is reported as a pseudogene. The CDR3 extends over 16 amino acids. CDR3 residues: CASSNGTGVIVETQYF. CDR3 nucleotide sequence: TGTGCCAGCAGCAATGGGACAGGGGTTATTGTGGAGACCCAGTACTTC.

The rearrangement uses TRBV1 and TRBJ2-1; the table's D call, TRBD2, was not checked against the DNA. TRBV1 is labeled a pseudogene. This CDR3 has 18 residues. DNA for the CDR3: TGCACCAGCAGCCATTACCTATTAGCGGATAGCTCCTACAATGAGCAGTTCTTC. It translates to CTSSHYLLADSSYNEQFF.

The CDR3: CASSKDLSYEQYF. CDR3 coding DNA: TGTGCCAGCAGTAAGGACTTATCCTACGAGCAGTACTTC. The chain combines TRBV6-2 or TRBV6-3 with TRBJ2-7; TRBD2 might be the D (5 bases). Germline assignment: CDR1 MNHEY and CDR2 SVGEGT. Trimming shortened V by 5 bases and J by 1 base, and 9 bases separated the two germline ends. This CDR3 spans 13 amino acids.

The CDR3 loop reads CASSSARGSYNEQFF. CDR3 DNA sequence: TGTGCCAGCAGCTCAGCTAGGGGTAGCTACAATGAGCAGTTCTTC. The chain combines TRBV7-3 with TRBJ2-1; maybe TRBD1 (5 bases). V gave up 4 bases and J gave up 3 bases, with 13 bases separating them. CDR1 and CDR2 from the germline V gene are SGHTA and FQGTGA. The CDR3 length is 15 residues.

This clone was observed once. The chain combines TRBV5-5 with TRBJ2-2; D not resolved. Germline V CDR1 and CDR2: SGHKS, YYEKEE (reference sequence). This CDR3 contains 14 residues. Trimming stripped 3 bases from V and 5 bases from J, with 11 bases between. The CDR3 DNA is TGTGCCAGCAGCTCATACATCGAAACCGGGGAGCTGTTTTTT. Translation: CASSSYIETGELFF.

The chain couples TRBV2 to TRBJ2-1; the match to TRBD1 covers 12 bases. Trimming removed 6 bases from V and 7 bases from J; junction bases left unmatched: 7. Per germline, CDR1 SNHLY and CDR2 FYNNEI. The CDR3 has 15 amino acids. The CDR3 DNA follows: TGTGCCAGCAGGGGACAGGGGGCGCAAGTGAATGAGCAGTTCTTC. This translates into CASRGQGAQVNEQFF.

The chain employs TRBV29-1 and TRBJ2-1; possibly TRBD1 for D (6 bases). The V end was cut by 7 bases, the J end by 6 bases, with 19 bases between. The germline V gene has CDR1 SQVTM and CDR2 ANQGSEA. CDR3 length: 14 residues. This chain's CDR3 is CSASVDSGPNEQFF. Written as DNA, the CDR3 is TGCAGCGCTTCCGTGGACAGCGGACCCAATGAGCAGTTCTTC.

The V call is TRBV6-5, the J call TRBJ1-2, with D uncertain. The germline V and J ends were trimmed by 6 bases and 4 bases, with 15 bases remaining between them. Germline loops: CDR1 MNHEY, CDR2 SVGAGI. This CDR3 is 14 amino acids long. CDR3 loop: CASSAFGESYGYTF. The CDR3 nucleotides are TGTGCCAGCAGCGCATTCGGAGAGTCCTATGGCTACACCTTC.

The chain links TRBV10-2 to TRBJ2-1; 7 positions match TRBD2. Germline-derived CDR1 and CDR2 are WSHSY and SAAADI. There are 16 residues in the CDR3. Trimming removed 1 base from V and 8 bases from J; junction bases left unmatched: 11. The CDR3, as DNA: TGCGCCAGCAGTGAGTATGCTAGCGGACAAGGGGATGAGCAGTTCTTC. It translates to CASSEYASGQGDEQFF.

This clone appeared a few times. The CDR3 DNA reads as TGCGCCAGCAGTGAGTCGGGTGACAGGAAACCCCTCCACTTT. Protein product: CASSESGDRKPLHF. The chain uses TRBV10-2 and TRBJ1-6; perhaps TRBD1 as D (6 bases). V was cut by 0 bases and J by 12 bases, with 12 bases left in between. This CDR3 comprises 14 residues. Germline V gives CDR1 WSHSY, CDR2 SAAADI.

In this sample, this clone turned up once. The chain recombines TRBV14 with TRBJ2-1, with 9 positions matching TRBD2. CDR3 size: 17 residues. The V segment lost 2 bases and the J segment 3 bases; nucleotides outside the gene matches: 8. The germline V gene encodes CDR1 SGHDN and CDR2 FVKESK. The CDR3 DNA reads TGTGCCAGCAGCCAAAGAGTTAGCGGGAGAGGCTACAATGAGCAGTTCTTC. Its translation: CASSQRVSGRGYNEQFF.

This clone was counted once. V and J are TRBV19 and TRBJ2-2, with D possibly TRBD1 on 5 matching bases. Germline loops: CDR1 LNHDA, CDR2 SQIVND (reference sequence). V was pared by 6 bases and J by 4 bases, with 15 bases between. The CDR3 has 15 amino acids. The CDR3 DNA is TGTGCCAGTAGGGTCCCAGGGTCGAGCACCGGGGAGCTGTTTTTT. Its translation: CASRVPGSSTGELFF.

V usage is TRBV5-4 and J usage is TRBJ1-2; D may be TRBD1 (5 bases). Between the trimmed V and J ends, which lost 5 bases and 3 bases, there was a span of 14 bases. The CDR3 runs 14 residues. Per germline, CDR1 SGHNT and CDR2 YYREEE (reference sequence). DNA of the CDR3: TGTGCCAGCAGGAAAGTTGCAGGGCACTATGGCTACACCTTC. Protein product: CASRKVAGHYGYTF.

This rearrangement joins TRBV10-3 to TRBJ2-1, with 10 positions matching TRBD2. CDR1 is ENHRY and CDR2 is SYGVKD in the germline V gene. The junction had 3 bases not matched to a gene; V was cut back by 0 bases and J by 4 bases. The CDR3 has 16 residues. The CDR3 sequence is CAISESTSGLYNEQFF. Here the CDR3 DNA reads TGTGCCATCAGTGAGTCGACTAGCGGGCTTTACAATGAGCAGTTCTTC.

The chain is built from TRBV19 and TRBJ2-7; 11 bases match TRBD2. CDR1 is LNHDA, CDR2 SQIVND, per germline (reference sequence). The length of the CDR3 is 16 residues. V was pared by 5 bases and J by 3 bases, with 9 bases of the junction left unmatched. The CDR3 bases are TGTGCCAGTAGTGGAGAACTAGCGGGAGCCTTCTACGAGCAGTACTTC. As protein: CASSGELAGAFYEQYF.

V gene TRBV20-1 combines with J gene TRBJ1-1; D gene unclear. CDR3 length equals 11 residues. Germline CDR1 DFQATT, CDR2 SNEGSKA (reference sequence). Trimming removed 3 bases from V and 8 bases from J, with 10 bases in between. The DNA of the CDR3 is TGCAGTGCTAGGCGGACTTCCGAAGCTTTCTTT. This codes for CSARRTSEAFF.

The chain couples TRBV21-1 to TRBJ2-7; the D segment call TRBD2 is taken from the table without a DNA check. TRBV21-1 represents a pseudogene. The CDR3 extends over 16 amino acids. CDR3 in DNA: TGTGCCAGCAGCAAAAATATGAGCGGAAGCTCCTACGAGCAGTACTTC. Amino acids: CASSKNMSGSSYEQYF.